This T cell receptor (beta chain) was retrieved from a study of Ad26.COV2.S vaccination and SARS-CoV-2 variants. In germline, CDR1 is MNHNY, CDR2 SVGAGI (reference sequence). This CDR3 has 14 residues. V lost 0 bases to trimming and J lost 7 bases, with 10 bases between them. Some clones are missing from TCRdb's copy, which holds only in-frame ones; the method was immunoSEQ multiplex PCR. The sample includes roughly 140,000 clones, around 86% of them seen just once. A word on this clone: Its antigen is not known.

Study-wide results and caveats: Breadth and depth estimates from TCRs may understate total T cell responses.

The chain joins TRBV6-6 to TRBJ2-1; D gene ambiguous. Here the sequenced sample was peripheral blood, taken after recovery from COVID-19. The clonotype originates from a human donor who had recovered from COVID-19. CDR3 in DNA: TGTGCCAGCAGTTACTCGGGGTCCGAAAATGAGCAGTTCTTC. Translated: CASSYSGSENEQFF.